This T cell receptor (beta chain) was sequenced during a study of blood T cell repertoires in COVID-19 (dated by TCRdb to between 2020 and 2021). General notes on the study: Collaborator samples came from the United States, Italy and Spain and covered acute and convalescent phases of COVID-19. The samples were drawn from two sources: the first 160 participants of the ongoing ImmuneRACE study, and approximately 1,300 subjects contributed by 6 global collaborators. A de-identified subject ID, COVID-19 status, age in years and sex were almost always included in the sample metadata. Subjects who had been exposed to COVID-19, were actively infected with it, or had recovered from it provided the deeply sampled blood TCRbeta repertoires that made up the dataset. Where available, HLA class I and class II types were taken from metadata supplied by the sample provider and were not determined by assay-based typing. A freely available public database, intended as a resource for researchers studying the immune response to SARS-CoV-2, is where the repertoires were released. The material from the prospective study consisted of cDNA or gDNA derived from T cells, B-cell-depleted T cells, or PBMCs.

This clone showed up just once. Its antigen has not been determined. The sample holds no much larger clone one base away, and base qualities are not on file. The immunoSEQ Assay, a bias-controlled multiplex PCR, was used to amplify TCRbeta CDR3 regions from genomic DNA. In the source study's methods: Nucleated cell counts per sample were estimated from amplification of reference gene primers within the assay. To quantify the absolute abundance of each unique TCRbeta CDR3 rearrangement, sequence reads were collapsed and filtered. For each sample, productive Simpson clonality was calculated as the square root of Simpson's diversity index across productive rearrangements. TCRdb mirrors the immuneACCESS table, restricted to in-frame sequences. Some clones are absent from its copies; in checked studies, under half trace to an unresolved V gene, and the reason for the others is unknown. V, J and clone size are those of that table, while D and trimming were read from the DNA. In this sample the table shows under 150,000 clones, about 90% of which occur a single time. The ten most abundant clones make up 10% of the sample.

Whole blood was collected in K2EDTA tubes by collaborating institutions according to the institutions' own protocols. For TCRbeta analysis, collaborators shipped samples in one of three forms: frozen whole blood, isolated PBMCs, or DNA extracted from either of those sample types. What the study reported, not specific to this receptor: Clinical and demographic metadata were provided uncurated, with the amount varying by source and participant.

The sample was peripheral blood. This receptor was obtained from a man between 45 and 60 years old with active or convalescent COVID-19.

The sequence in DNA is TGTGCCAGTAAACAGCAGAACACTGAAGCTTTCTTT. Its protein is CASKQQNTEAFF. This sequence uses TRBV19 and TRBJ1-1; the D gene lacks a confident call. Looking up the germline V gene (reference sequence) yields CDR1 LNHDA and CDR2 SQIVND. Measured from the cysteine to the phenylalanine, the CDR3 is 12 residues long. The only DNA kept is the CDR3, 36 bases in frame from the first base. V is cut by 7 bases and J by 1 base, and the space between the germline ends is 7 bases. Reference TRBV19 and TRBJ1-1 proteins supply the regions before and after the CDR3; the full variable domain is: DGGITQSPKYLFRKEGQNVTLSCEQNLNHDAMYWYRQDPGQGLRLIYYSQIVNDFQKGDIAEGYSVSREKKESFPLTVTSAQKNPTAFYLCASKQQNTEAFFGQGTRLTVV.